Below are 10 T cell receptor beta chains sequenced from a single sample in a study of T cell responses to AZD1222 COVID-19 vaccine. Assay: immunoSEQ multiplex PCR; the TCRdb copy retains only in-frame clones and omits some. The repertoire holds about 130,000 clones, with about 87% as singletons. Here the sequenced sample was peripheral blood, taken on day 0 of AZD1222 vaccination. The receptors shown here come from an adult in good health.

The CDR3 is CAIDYGYTF. In nucleotides, the CDR3 is TGTGCCATCGACTATGGCTACACCTTC. V gene TRBV10-3 combines with J gene TRBJ1-2; no firm D call. The ends were cut back, 8 bases at V and 3 bases at J, with 1 base in the middle. Germline values: CDR1 ENHRY, CDR2 SYGVKD. This CDR3 spans 9 amino acids.

CDR3 coding DNA: TGTGCCAGTAGTAGGGACGGACGGTCCTTTCAAGAGACCCAGTACTTC. Translating gives CASSRDGRSFQETQYF. The chain recombines TRBV19 with TRBJ2-5; D possibly matches TRBD1 or TRBD2 (5 bases each). Trimming took off 4 bases at V and 2 bases at J, with 17 bases between the two ends. The CDR3 covers 16 residues. The germline V gene encodes CDR1 LNHDA and CDR2 SQIVND (reference sequence).

The J gene is TRBJ2-2, the V gene TRBV5-5; 11 bases fit TRBD2. Germline-derived CDR1 and CDR2 are SGHKS and YYEKEE (reference sequence). This CDR3 is 16 amino acids long. V shed 2 bases, J shed 4 bases, and the junction held 4 bases outside the gene matches. In DNA form, the CDR3 reads TGTGCCAGCAGCTTATCCGGGACTAGCGGCACCGGGGAGCTGTTTTTT. Protein sequence: CASSLSGTSGTGELFF.

The chain carries TRBV24-1 and TRBJ2-5, with TRBD2 matching over 9 bases. This CDR3 comprises 16 residues. The germline V gene encodes CDR1 KGHDR and CDR2 SFDVKD. The trim removed 2 bases at V and 2 bases at J, leaving 5 bases unmatched. CDR3 residues: CATSDWGSGSQETQYF. CDR3 coding DNA: TGTGCCACCAGTGATTGGGGTAGCGGGAGTCAAGAGACCCAGTACTTC.

The V and J genes are TRBV10-3 and TRBJ2-7, with a tentative D call TRBD2 (8 bases). CDR3 length: 13 residues. Germline CDR1 reads ENHRY; CDR2 reads SYGVKD. The germline V and J ends were trimmed by 9 bases and 3 bases, with 15 bases remaining between them. CDR3 coding DNA: TGTGCCATGGGGACAGCGGGAGTCTACGAGCAGTACTTC. As protein: CAMGTAGVYEQYF.

This clone was counted a single time. V and J are TRBV5-1 and TRBJ2-1; 16 bases fit TRBD2. V lost 3 bases and J lost 9; bases outside the gene matches: 3. The CDR3 has 15 residues. Germline V gives CDR1 SGHRS, CDR2 YFSETQ. CDR3 amino acids: CASSSGLAGGLEQFF. CDR3 sequence (DNA): TGCGCCAGCAGCTCGGGACTAGCGGGAGGGCTTGAGCAGTTCTTC. Variable domain in full (rest from reference TRBV5-1 and TRBJ2-1): KAGVTQTPRYLIKTRGQQVTLSCSPISGHRSVSWYQQTPGQGLQFLFEYFSETQRNKGNFPGRFSGRQFSNSRSEMNVSTLELGDSALYLCASSSGLAGGLEQFFGPGTRLTVL.

This chain links TRBV30 with TRBJ1-4; D is possibly TRBD1 (5 bases). Trimming removed 5 bases at V and 0 bases at J, with 13 bases between. This CDR3 has 15 amino acids. Germline V CDR1 and CDR2: GTSNPN, SVGIG (reference sequence). The CDR3 is CAWRRGRSTNEKLFF. The DNA of the CDR3 is TGTGCCTGGCGGCGGGGCAGATCAACTAATGAAAAACTGTTTTTT.

This chain links TRBV3-1 (or the pseudogene TRBV3-2) with TRBJ2-5; either TRBD1 or TRBD2 may supply D (6 bases each). Germline-derived CDR1 and CDR2 are LGHDT and YNNKEL (reference sequence). Trimming cost V 4 bases and J 4 bases, with 16 bases left between them. This CDR3 region has 15 residues. The CDR3 DNA follows: TGTGCCAGCAGCCTATCGGGGGCGGGACTAGAGACCCAGTACTTC. Translated: CASSLSGAGLETQYF.

The gene calls are TRBV5-1 and TRBJ2-3, with TRBD2 identical over 7 bases. This CDR3 spans 16 amino acids. In germline, CDR1 is SGHRS, CDR2 YFSETQ. Trimming at V came to 4 bases and at J to 3 bases, leaving 11 bases not matched to a gene. The DNA for the CDR3 is TGCGCCAGCAGCGGGGGGGTCTCATCACTTACAGATACGCAGTATTTT. Translated: CASSGGVSSLTDTQYF.

The chain has TRBV7-2 and TRBJ1-1; D call uncertain. CDR3 length equals 15 residues. Trimming took 1 base from V and 0 from J, leaving 9 bases between them. Germline lookup yields CDR1 SGHTA and CDR2 FQGNSA. CDR3 in amino acids: CASSLVVSMNTEAFF. The CDR3 bases are TGTGCCAGCAGCTTAGTCGTCAGCATGAACACTGAAGCTTTCTTT.